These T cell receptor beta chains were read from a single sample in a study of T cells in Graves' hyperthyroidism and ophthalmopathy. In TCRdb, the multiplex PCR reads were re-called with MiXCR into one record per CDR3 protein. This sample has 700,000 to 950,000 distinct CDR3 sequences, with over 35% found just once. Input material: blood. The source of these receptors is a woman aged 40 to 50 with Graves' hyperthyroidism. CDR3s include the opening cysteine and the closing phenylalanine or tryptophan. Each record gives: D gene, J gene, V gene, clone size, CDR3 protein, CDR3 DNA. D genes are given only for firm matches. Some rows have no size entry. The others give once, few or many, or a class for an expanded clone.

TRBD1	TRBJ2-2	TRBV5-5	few	CASSLSMAGGGPNGELFF	TGTGCCAGCAGCCTCAGTATGGCAGGGGGCGGTCCCAACGGGGAGCTGTTTTTT
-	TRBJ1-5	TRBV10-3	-	CAISQTAHQPQHF	TGTGCCATCAGTCAGACGGCCCATCAGCCCCAGCATTTT
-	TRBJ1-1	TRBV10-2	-	CASLTVNTEAFF	TGCGCCAGCTTGACCGTGAACACTGAAGCTTTCTTT
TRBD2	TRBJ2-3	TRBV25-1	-	CASSATGGSNQPQYF	TGTGCCAGCAGTGCTACGGGAGGAAGCAATCAGCCCCAGTATTTT
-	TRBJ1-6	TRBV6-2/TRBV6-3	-	CASSYSTGGSSYNSPLHF	TGTGCCAGCAGTTACTCGACGGGGGGGAGTTCCTATAATTCACCCCTCCACTTT
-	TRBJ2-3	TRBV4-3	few	CASSQGQEGPTDTQYF	TGCGCCAGCAGCCAAGGTCAAGAGGGTCCCACAGATACGCAGTATTTT
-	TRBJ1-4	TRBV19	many	CASSRGPDEKLFF	TGTGCCAGTAGTAGGGGGCCGGATGAAAAACTGTTTTTT
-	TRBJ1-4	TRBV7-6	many	CASSLWGPNEKLFF	TGTGCCAGCAGCTTATGGGGACCTAATGAAAAACTGTTTTTT
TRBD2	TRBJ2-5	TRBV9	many	CASSVVGLAKQETQYF	TGTGCCAGCAGCGTAGTTGGACTAGCGAAGCAAGAGACCCAGTACTTC
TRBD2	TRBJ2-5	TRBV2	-	CASSPRTSWGVQETQYF	TGTGCCAGCAGTCCTCGGACTAGCTGGGGGGTCCAAGAGACCCAGTACTTC
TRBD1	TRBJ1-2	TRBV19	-	CASSHRGVRDGYTF	TGTGCCAGTAGTCACAGGGGTGTACGGGACGGCTACACCTTC
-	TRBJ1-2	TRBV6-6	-	CASSYRDVGGDGYTF	TGTGCCAGCAGTTACCGGGACGTTGGGGGGGACGGCTACACCTTC
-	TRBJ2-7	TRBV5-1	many	CASSDGTAGYEQYF	TGCGCCAGCAGCGACGGGACGGCCGGCTACGAGCAGTACTTC
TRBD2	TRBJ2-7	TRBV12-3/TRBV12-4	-	CASRGLAVHEQYF	TGTGCCAGCAGGGGACTAGCGGTCCACGAGCAGTACTTC
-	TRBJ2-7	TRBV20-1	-	CSARVDYEQYF	TGCAGTGCTAGAGTGGATTACGAGCAGTACTTC
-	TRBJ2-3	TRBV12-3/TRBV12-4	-	CASSNPEGRGTDTQYF	TGTGCCAGCAGCAATCCAGAGGGTCGAGGCACAGATACGCAGTATTTT
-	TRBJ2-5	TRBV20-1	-	CSVLGQGQETQYF	TGCAGTGTGTTAGGGCAGGGCCAGGAGACCCAGTACTTC